Listed below are T cell receptor beta chains from one sample, sequenced in a study of T cells in localized non-small cell lung cancer. Produced via immunoSEQ multiplex PCR; TCRdb's table is partial and in-frame only. In the table there are tens of thousands of clones, about 85% of which are singletons. This specimen consisted of peripheral blood mononuclear cells, obtained before any cancer treatment. Source of these receptors: a man aged 40 to 70 with stage III lung adenocarcinoma. The CDR3 runs from the conserved cysteine through the conserved F or W. A D gene is named only where the DNA matches it firmly. Rows may omit the clone size; those that give it use once, few, many or a size class.

- | - | TRBJ1-4 | TRBV28 | TGTGCCAGCAGTTTACTCCAGGAAAAACTGTTTTTT | CASSLLQEKLFF
- | - | TRBJ1-1 | TRBV6-1 | TGTGCCAGCATCCTTATGTTGAACACTGAAGCTTTCTTT | CASILMLNTEAFF
- | - | TRBJ1-3 | TRBV7-2 | TGTGCCAGCAGCTTAGGGGCCGGGAACTCTGGAAACACCATATATTTT | CASSLGAGNSGNTIYF
- | TRBD1 | TRBJ1-2 | TRBV30 | TGTGCCTGGAGTTCGGGACAGCAGAGAGGCTACACCTTC | CAWSSGQQRGYTF
- | - | TRBJ2-5 | TRBV4-2 | TGTGCCAGCAGCCAAGGGCTCCAGCAAGAGACCCAGTACTTC | CASSQGLQQETQYF
- | TRBD2 | TRBJ2-1 | TRBV7-9 | TGTGCCAGCAGCTCGACTAGCGGGGGGCATGAGCAGTTCTTC | CASSSTSGGHEQFF
- | - | TRBJ1-4 | TRBV18 | TGTGCCAGCTCACCAATGGGGGAAAAACTGTTTTTT | CASSPMGEKLFF
- | TRBD1 | TRBJ2-7 | TRBV7-2 | TGTGCCAGCAGCTTAGGATGGGACAGGTCCTACGAGCAGTACTTC | CASSLGWDRSYEQYF
- | - | TRBJ1-1 | TRBV11-3 | TGTGCCAGCAGCTTCCTGAACACTGAAGCTTTCTTT | CASSFLNTEAFF
- | - | TRBJ1-4 | TRBV19 | TGTGCCAGTAGTACTGCGGGCCCCTTCGAAAAACTGTTTTTT | CASSTAGPFEKLFF
once | TRBD1 | TRBJ2-3 | TRBV7-8 | TGTGCCAGCAGCTTAGGACTGGGGTTGGGACAGGGAACAGATACGCAGTATTTT | CASSLGLGLGQGTDTQYF
- | - | TRBJ1-6 | TRBV14 | TGTGCCAGCAGCCGAAGGAATCCTTACGGGGGCTCACCCCTCCACTTT | CASSRRNPYGGSPLHF
- | - | TRBJ1-1 | TRBV14 | TGTGCCAGCAGCCAAGCTCCGGGGGTCGGGGGTCCTGAAGCTTTCTTT | CASSQAPGVGGPEAFF
- | - | TRBJ2-1 | TRBV11-1 | TGTGCCAGCAGCTTTGACTCGAGCTCCTACAATGAGCAGTTCTTC | CASSFDSSSYNEQFF
once | TRBD1 | TRBJ1-6 | TRBV6-5 | TGTGCCAGCAGTCTCCCCGGGACAGGGTATTCACCCCTCCACTTT | CASSLPGTGYSPLHF
- | - | TRBJ2-1 | TRBV5-1 | TGCGCCAGCAGCTTGGCCCAACAGGGTTACTACAATGAGCAGTTCTTC | CASSLAQQGYYNEQFF
- | - | TRBJ1-1 | TRBV7-6 | TGTGCCAGCAGCTTAGTTCCAGGGAACACTGAAGCTTTCTTT | CASSLVPGNTEAFF
- | - | TRBJ2-5 | TRBV5-8 | TGTGCCAGCAGACCCCGACAGTCTTCGGGGACCCAGTACTTC | CASRPRQSSGTQYF
- | - | TRBJ2-7 | TRBV5-5 | TGTGCCAGCAGCCCAAACTTTGGGGACCCGGCAATCTACGAGCAGTACTTC | CASSPNFGDPAIYEQYF
- | - | TRBJ1-5 | TRBV5-5 | TGTGCCAGCAGCTTGGAGGGCCATAGCAATCAGCCCCAGCATTTT | CASSLEGHSNQPQHF
- | - | TRBJ1-1 | TRBV7-6 | TGTGCCAGCAGTCCCGGAGGGAGAGATGGGGCTGAAGCTTTCTTT | CASSPGGRDGAEAFF